This T cell receptor beta chain appears in the sequencing data of a study of blood T cell repertoires in COVID-19. The V end lost 6 bases, the J end lost 1 base, and 20 bases lay between the germline ends. CDR3 length: 16 amino acids. From germline, CDR1 is SQVTM and CDR2 ANQGSEA. Sequencing was performed with immunoSEQ multiplex PCR; in TCRdb, only in-frame clones are kept and a portion is missing. The sample includes about 260,000 clones, around four fifths seen only once; the top ten take roughly 4%. The chain employs TRBV29-1 and TRBJ2-3; D gene ambiguous. Sequencing was carried out using PBMCs or T cells enriched from blood (not recorded which). The TCR comes from a man aged 25 to 40 with acute COVID-19. CDR3 sequence reads: CSVTLLQVLGTDTQYF. CDR3 in DNA: TGCAGCGTGACCCTACTTCAGGTACTTGGCACAGATACGCAGTATTTT.